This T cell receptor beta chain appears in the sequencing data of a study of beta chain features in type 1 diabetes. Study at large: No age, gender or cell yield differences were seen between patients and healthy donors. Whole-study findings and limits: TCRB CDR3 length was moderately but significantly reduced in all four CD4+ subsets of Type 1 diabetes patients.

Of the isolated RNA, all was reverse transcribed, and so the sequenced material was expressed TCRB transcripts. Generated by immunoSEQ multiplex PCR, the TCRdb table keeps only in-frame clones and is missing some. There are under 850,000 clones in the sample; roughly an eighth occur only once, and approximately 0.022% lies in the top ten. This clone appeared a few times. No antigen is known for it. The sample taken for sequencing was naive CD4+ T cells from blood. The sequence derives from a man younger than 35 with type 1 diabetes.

Here the CDR3 DNA reads TGTGCCAGCAGCCCCGAATCACAGGGGGCTGGGGAGCAGTACTTC. Protein sequence: CASSPESQGAGEQYF. This sequence joins TRBV7-2 and TRBJ2-7; 9 nucleotides line up with TRBD1. From germline, CDR1 is SGHTA and CDR2 FQGNSA. Trimming cost V 5 bases and J 7 bases; bases outside gene matches: 12. CDR3 length: 15 residues. The variable domain in full, with the rest retrieved from reference TRBV7-2 and TRBJ2-7, is GAGVSQSPSNKVTEKGKDVELRCDPISGHTALYWYRQSLGQGLEFLIYFQGNSAPDKSGLPSDRFSAERTGGSVSTLTIQRTQQEDSAVYLCASSPESQGAGEQYFGPGTRLTVT.